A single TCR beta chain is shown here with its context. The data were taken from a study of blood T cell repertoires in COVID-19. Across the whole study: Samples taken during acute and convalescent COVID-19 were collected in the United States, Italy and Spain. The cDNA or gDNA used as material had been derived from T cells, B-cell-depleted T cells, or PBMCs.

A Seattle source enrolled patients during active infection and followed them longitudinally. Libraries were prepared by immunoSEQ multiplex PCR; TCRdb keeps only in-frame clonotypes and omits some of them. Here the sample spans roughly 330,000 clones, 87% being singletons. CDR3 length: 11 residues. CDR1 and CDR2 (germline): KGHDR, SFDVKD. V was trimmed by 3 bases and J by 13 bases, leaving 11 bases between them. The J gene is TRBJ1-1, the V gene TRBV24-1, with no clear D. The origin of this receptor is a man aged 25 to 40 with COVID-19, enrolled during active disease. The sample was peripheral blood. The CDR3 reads CATSDTREVFF. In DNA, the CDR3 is TGTGCCACCAGTGATACACGAGAGGTTTTCTTT.